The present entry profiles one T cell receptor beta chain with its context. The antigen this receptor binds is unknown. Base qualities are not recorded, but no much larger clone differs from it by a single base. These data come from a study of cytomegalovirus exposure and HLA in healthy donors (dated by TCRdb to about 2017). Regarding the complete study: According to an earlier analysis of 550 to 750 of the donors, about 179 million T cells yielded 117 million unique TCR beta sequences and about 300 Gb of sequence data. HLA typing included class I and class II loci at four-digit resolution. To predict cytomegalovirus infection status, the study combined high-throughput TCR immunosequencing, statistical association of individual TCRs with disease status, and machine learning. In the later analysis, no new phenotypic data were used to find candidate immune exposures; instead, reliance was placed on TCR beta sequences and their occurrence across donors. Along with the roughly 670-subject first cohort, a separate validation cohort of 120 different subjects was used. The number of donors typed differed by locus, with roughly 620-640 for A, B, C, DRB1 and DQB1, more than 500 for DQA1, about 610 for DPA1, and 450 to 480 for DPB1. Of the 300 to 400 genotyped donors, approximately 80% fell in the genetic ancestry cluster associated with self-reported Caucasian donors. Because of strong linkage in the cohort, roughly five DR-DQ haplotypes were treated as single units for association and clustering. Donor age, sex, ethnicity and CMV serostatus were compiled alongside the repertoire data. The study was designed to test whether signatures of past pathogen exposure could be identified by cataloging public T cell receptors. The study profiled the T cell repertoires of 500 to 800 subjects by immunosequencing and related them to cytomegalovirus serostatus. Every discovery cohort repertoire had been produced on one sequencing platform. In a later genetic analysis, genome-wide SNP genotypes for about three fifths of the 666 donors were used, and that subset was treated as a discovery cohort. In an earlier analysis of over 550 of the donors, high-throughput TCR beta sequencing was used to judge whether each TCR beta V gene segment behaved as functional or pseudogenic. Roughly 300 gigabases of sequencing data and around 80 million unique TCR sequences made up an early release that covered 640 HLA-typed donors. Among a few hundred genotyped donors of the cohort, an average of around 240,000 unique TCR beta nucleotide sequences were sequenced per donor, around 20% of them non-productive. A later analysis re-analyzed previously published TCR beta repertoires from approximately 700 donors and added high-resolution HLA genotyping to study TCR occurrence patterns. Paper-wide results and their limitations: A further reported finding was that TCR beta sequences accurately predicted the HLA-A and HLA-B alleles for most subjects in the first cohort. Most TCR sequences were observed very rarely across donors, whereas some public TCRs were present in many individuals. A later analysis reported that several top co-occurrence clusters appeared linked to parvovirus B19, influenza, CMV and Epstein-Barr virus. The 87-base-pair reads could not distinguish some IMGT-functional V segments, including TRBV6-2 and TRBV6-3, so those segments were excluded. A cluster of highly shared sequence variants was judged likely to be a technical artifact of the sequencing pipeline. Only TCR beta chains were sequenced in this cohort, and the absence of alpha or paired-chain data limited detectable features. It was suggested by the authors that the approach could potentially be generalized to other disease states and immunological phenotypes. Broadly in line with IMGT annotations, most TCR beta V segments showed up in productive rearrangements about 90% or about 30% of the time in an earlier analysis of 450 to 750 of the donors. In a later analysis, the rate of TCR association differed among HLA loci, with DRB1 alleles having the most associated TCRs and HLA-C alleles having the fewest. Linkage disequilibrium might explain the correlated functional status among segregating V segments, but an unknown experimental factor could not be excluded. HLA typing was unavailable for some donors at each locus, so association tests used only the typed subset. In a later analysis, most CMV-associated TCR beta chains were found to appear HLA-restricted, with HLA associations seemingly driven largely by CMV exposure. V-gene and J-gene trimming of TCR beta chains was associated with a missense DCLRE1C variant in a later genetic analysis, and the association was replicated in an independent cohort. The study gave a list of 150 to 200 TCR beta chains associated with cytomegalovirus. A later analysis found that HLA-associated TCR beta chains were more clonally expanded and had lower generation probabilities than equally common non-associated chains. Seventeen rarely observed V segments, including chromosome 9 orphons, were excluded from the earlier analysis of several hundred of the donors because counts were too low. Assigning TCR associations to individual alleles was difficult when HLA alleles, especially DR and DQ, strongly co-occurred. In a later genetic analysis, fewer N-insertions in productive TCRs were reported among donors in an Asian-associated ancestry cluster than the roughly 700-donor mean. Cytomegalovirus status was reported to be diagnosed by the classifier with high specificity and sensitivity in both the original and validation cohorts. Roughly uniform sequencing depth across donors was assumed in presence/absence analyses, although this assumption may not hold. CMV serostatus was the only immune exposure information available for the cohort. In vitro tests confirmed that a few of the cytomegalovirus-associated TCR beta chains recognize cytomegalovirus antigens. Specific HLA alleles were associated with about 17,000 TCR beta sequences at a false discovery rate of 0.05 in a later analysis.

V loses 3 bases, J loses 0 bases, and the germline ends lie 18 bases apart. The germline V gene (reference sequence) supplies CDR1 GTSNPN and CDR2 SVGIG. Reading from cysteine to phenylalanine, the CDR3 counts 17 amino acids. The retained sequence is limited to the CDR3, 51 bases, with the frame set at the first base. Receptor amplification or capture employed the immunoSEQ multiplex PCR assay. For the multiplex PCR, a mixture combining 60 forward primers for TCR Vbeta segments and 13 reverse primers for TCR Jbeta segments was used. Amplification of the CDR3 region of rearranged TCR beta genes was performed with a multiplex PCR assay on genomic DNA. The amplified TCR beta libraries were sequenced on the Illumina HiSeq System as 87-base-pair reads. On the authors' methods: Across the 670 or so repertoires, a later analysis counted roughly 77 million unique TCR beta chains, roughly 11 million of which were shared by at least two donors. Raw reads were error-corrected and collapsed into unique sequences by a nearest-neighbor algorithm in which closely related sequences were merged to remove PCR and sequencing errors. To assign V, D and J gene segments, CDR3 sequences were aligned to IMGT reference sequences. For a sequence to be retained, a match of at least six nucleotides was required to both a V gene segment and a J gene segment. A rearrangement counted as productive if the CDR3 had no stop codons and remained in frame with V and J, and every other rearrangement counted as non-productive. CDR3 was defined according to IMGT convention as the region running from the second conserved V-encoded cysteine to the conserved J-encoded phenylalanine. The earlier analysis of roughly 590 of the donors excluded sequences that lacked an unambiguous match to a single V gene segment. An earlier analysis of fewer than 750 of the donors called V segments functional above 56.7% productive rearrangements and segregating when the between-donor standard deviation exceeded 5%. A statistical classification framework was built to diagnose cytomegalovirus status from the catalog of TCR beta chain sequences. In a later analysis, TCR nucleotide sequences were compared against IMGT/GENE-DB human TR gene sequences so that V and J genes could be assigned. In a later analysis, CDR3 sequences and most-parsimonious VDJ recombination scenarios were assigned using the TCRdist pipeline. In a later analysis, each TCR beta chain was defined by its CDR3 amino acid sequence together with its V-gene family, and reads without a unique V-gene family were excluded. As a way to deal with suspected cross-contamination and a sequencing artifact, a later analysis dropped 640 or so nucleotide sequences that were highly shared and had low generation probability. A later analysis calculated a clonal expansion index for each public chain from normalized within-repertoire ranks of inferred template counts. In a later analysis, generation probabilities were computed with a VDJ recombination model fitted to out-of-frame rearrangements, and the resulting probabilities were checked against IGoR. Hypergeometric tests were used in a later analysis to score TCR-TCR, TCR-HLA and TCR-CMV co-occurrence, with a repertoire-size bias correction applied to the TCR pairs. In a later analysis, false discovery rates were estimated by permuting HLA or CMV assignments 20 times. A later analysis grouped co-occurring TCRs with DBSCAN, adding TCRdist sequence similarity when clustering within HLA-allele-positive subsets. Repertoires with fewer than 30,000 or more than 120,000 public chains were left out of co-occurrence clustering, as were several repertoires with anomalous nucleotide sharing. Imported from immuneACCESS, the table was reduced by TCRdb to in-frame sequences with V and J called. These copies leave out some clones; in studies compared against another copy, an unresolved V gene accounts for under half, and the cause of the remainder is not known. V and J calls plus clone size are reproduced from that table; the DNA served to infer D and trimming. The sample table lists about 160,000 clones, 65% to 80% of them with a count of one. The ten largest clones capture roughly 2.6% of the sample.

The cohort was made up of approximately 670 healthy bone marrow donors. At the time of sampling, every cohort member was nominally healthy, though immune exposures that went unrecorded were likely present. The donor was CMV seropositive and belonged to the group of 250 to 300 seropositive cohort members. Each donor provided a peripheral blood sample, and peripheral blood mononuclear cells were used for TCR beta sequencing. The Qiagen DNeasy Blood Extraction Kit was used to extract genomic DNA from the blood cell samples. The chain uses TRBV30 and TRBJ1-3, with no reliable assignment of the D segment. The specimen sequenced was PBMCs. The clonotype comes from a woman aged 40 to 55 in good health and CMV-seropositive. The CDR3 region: CAWSQSTGILSGNTIYF. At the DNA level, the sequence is TGTGCCTGGAGCCAGTCGACCGGGATACTCTCTGGAAACACCATATATTTT.